The text below deals with one TCR beta chain. The germline gene is not matched at one end of the junction; a read error may be the cause. The data were obtained in a study of blood T cell repertoires in COVID-19. Clones were sequenced by immunoSEQ multiplex PCR, and TCRdb holds only the in-frame ones, with some missing. The data hold 50,000 to 65,000 clones, with around nine tenths observed a single time. Specimen: peripheral blood. The receptor was derived from a man in his sixties or seventies with acute or convalescent COVID-19.

CDR3 nucleotides: TGTGCTAGCAGCCCTCGACTAGCGGGAGAGGGGGAGCAGTTCTTC. This sequence encodes CASSPRLAGEGEQFF. This sequence joins TRBV7-7 and TRBJ2-1; 12 bases agree with TRBD2. The length of the CDR3 is 15 residues. Germline lookup yields CDR1 SSHAT and CDR2 FNYEAQ (reference sequence).